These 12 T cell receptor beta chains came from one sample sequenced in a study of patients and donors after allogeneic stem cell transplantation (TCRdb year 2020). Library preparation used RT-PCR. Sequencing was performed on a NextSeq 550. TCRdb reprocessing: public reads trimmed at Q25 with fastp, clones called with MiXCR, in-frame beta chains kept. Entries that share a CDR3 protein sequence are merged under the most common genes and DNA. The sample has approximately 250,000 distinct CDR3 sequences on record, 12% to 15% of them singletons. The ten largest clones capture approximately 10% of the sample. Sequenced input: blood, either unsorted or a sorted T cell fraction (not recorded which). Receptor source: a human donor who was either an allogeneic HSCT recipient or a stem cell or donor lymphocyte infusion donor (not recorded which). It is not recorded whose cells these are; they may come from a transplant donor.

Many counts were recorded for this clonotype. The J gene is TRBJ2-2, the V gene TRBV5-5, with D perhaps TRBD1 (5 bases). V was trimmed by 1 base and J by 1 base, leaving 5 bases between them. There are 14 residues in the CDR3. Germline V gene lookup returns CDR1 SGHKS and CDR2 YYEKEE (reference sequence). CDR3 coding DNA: TGTGCCAGCAGCTTGACAGGGAACACCGGGGAGCTGTTTTTT. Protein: CASSLTGNTGELFF.

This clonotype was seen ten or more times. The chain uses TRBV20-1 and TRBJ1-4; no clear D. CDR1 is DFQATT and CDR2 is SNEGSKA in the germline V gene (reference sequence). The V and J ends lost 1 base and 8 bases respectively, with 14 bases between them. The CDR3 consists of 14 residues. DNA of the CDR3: TGCAGTGCTAGAGGGGTTGTAGTTTCGGAAAAACTGTTTTTT. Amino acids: CSARGVVVSEKLFF.

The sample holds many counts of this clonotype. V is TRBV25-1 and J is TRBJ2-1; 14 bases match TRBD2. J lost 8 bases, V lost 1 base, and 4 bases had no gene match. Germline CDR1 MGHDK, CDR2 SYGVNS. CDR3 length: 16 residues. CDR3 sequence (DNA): TGTGCCAGCAGTGAATTGACTAGCGGGAGGGCCGATGAGCAGTTCTTC. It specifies CASSELTSGRADEQFF. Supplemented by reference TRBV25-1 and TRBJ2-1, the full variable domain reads EADIYQTPRYLVIGTGKKITLECSQTMGHDKMYWYQQDPGMELHLIHYSYGVNSTEKGDLSSESTVSRIRTEHFPLTLESARPSHTSQYLCASSELTSGRADEQFFGPGTRLTVL.

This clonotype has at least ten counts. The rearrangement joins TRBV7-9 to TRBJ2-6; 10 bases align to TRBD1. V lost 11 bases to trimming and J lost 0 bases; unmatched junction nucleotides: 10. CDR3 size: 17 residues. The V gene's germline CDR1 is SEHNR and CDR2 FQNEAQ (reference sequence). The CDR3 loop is CADGTGALSSGANVLTF. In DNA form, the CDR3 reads TGTGCCGATGGGACAGGGGCACTATCCTCTGGGGCCAACGTCCTGACTTTC.

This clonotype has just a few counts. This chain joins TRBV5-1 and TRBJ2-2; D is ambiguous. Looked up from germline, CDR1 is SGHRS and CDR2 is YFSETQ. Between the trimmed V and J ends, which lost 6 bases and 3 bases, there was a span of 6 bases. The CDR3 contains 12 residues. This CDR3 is CASTFYTGELFF. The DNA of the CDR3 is TGCGCCAGCACCTTTTACACCGGGGAGCTGTTTTTT.

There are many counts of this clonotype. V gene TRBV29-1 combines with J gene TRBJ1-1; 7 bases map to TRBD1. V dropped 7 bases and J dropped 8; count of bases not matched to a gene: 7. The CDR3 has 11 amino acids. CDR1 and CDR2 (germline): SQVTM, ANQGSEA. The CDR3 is CSGGTEQEAFF. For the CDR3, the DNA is TGCAGCGGGGGGACAGAGCAAGAAGCTTTCTTT.

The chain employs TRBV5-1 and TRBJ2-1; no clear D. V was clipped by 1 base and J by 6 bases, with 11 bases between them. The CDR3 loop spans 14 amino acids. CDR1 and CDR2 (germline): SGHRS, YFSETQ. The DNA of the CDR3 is TGCGCCAGCAGCTTGTTTCAGAACTCCAATGAGCAGTTCTTC. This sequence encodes CASSLFQNSNEQFF.

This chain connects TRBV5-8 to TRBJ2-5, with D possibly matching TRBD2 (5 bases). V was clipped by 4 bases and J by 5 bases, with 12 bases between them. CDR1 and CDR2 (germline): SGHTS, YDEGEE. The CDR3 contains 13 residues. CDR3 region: CASSRTWTETQYF. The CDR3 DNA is TGTGCCAGCAGCCGGACTTGGACGGAGACCCAGTACTTC.

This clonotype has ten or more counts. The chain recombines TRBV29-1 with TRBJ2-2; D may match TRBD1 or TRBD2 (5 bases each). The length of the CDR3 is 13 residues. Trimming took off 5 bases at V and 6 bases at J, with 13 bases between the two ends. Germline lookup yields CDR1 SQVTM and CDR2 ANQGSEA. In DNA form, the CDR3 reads TGCAGCGTTCGAGGGGTAGGGGCCGGGGAGCTGTTTTTT. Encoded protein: CSVRGVGAGELFF.

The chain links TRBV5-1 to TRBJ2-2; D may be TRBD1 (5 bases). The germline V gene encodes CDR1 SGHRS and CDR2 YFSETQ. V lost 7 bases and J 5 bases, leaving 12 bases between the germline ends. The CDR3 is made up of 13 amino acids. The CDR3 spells CASGDRTTGELFF. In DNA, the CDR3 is TGCGCCAGCGGAGATAGGACAACCGGGGAGCTGTTTTTT.

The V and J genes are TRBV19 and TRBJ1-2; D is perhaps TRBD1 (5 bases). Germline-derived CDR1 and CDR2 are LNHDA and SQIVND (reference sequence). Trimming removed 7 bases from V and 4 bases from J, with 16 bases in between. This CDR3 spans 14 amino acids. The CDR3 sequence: CASIPGPRGYGYTF. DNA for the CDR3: TGTGCCAGTATTCCGGGGCCTCGTGGCTATGGCTACACCTTC. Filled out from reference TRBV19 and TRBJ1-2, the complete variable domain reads DGGITQSPKYLFRKEGQNVTLSCEQNLNHDAMYWYRQDPGQGLRLIYYSQIVNDFQKGDIAEGYSVSREKKESFPLTVTSAQKNPTAFYLCASIPGPRGYGYTFGSGTRLTVV.

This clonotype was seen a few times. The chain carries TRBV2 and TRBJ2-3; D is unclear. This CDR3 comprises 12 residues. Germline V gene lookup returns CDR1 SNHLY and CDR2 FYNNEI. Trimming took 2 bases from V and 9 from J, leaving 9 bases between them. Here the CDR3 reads CASSETRGTQYF. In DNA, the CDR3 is TGTGCCAGCAGTGAAACGCGCGGAACGCAGTATTTT.